The rows below give T cell receptor beta chains drawn from one sample of a study of shared clonotypes between healthy human individuals. The protocol was immunoSEQ multiplex PCR, while the TCRdb copy is restricted to in-frame clones and leaves out a portion. The sample has 700,000 to 950,000 clones, roughly 96% seen once. The specimen sequenced was naive CD8+ T cells sorted from blood. The origin of the receptors is a man aged 25-45 years in good health. Both conserved end residues are part of each CDR3. Fields, in order: J gene, D gene, V gene, clone size, CDR3 DNA, CDR3 protein. The D gene is left open where the match is weak. Clone size is stated in some rows and not others, as once, few, many or a class when expanded.

J gene: TRBJ2-7; D gene: TRBD1; V gene: TRBV7-9; clone size: NA; CDR3 DNA: TGTGCCAGCAGCTTAGGGACAGGGACCTACGAGCAGTACTTC; CDR3 protein: CASSLGTGTYEQYF
J gene: TRBJ2-7; D gene: TRBD1; V gene: TRBV9; clone size: NA; CDR3 DNA: TGTGCCAGCAGCACCAGACAGGGGTCCTACGAGCAGTACTTC; CDR3 protein: CASSTRQGSYEQYF
J gene: TRBJ2-1; D gene: NA; V gene: TRBV7-9; clone size: NA; CDR3 DNA: TGTGCCAGCAGCTTGGAGGACACACATGGTTACAATGAGCAGTTCTTC; CDR3 protein: CASSLEDTHGYNEQFF
J gene: TRBJ2-1; D gene: TRBD1; V gene: TRBV27; clone size: NA; CDR3 DNA: TGTGCCAGCAGCGGACAGGGGCCCACAAATGAGCAGTTCTTC; CDR3 protein: CASSGQGPTNEQFF
J gene: TRBJ2-1; D gene: NA; V gene: TRBV7-9; clone size: few; CDR3 DNA: TGTGCCAGCAGCTTAGCGGCTAGGAATGAGCAGTTCTTC; CDR3 protein: CASSLAARNEQFF
J gene: TRBJ2-2; D gene: NA; V gene: TRBV11-2; clone size: NA; CDR3 DNA: TGTGCCAGCAGCCCCCGGGCCAACACCGGGGAGCTGTTTTTT; CDR3 protein: CASSPRANTGELFF
J gene: TRBJ2-1; D gene: TRBD2; V gene: TRBV7-8; clone size: NA; CDR3 DNA: TGTGCCAGCAGCTCTAAATCGGCGGGAGGCTACAATGAGCAGTTCTTC; CDR3 protein: CASSSKSAGGYNEQFF
J gene: TRBJ2-1; D gene: NA; V gene: TRBV7-9; clone size: NA; CDR3 DNA: TGTGCCAGCAGCCAGGGGAGGGAGGGCCACGATGAGCAGTTCTTC; CDR3 protein: CASSQGREGHDEQFF
J gene: TRBJ2-3; D gene: NA; V gene: TRBV30; clone size: NA; CDR3 DNA: TGTGCCTGGAGTGCAGATACGCAGTATTTT; CDR3 protein: CAWSADTQYF
J gene: TRBJ2-1; D gene: TRBD2; V gene: TRBV4-3; clone size: NA; CDR3 DNA: TGCGCCAGCAGCCGTCGTACTAGCGCTGCGGATGAGCAGTTCTTC; CDR3 protein: CASSRRTSAADEQFF
J gene: TRBJ2-3; D gene: NA; V gene: TRBV19; clone size: NA; CDR3 DNA: TGTGCCAGTAGTCCCCGGACAGAGAGAAGGCTTTGGACAGATACGCAGTATTTT; CDR3 protein: CASSPRTERRLWTDTQYF
J gene: TRBJ2-2; D gene: TRBD2; V gene: TRBV5-5; clone size: NA; CDR3 DNA: TGTGCCAGCAGCTGGACTAGCGGGACCGGGGAGCTGTTTTTT; CDR3 protein: CASSWTSGTGELFF
J gene: TRBJ1-1; D gene: NA; V gene: TRBV18; clone size: NA; CDR3 DNA: TGTGCCAGCTCACCGGCGGGAGGATTAATGAACACTGAAGCTTTCTTT; CDR3 protein: CASSPAGGLMNTEAFF
J gene: TRBJ2-1; D gene: TRBD1; V gene: TRBV7-9; clone size: NA; CDR3 DNA: TGTGCCAGCAGCTTAGGGACAGGGGCGGTTAATGAGCAGTTCTTC; CDR3 protein: CASSLGTGAVNEQFF
J gene: TRBJ1-1; D gene: TRBD1; V gene: TRBV15; clone size: NA; CDR3 DNA: TGTGCCACCAGCGGTACAGGGGCGTATGAAGCTTTCTTT; CDR3 protein: CATSGTGAYEAFF
J gene: TRBJ1-1; D gene: TRBD1; V gene: TRBV5-4; clone size: once; CDR3 DNA: TGTGCCAGCAGTCCTTGGGACAGCACTGAAGCTTTCTTT; CDR3 protein: CASSPWDSTEAFF
J gene: TRBJ1-1; D gene: NA; V gene: TRBV5-1; clone size: NA; CDR3 DNA: TGCGCCAGCAGCTTTAAGGGGACGAACACTGAAGCTTTCTTT; CDR3 protein: CASSFKGTNTEAFF
J gene: TRBJ2-1; D gene: TRBD1; V gene: TRBV9; clone size: NA; CDR3 DNA: TGTGCCAGCAGCACCCGGGACAGGGGTGTCCTAGCGGACAACAATGAGCAGTTCTTC; CDR3 protein: CASSTRDRGVLADNNEQFF
J gene: TRBJ2-7; D gene: NA; V gene: TRBV29-1; clone size: NA; CDR3 DNA: TGCAGCGTCAGGGACTCCTCCTACGAGCAGTACTTC; CDR3 protein: CSVRDSSYEQYF
J gene: TRBJ2-1; D gene: NA; V gene: TRBV19; clone size: NA; CDR3 DNA: TGTGCCAGTAGTATTACGGCTAGTTACAATGAGCAGTTCTTC; CDR3 protein: CASSITASYNEQFF
J gene: TRBJ1-4; D gene: NA; V gene: TRBV7-9; clone size: NA; CDR3 DNA: TGTGCCAGCAGCTTAAACCGGGGTGAAAAACTGTTTTTT; CDR3 protein: CASSLNRGEKLFF
J gene: TRBJ1-1; D gene: NA; V gene: TRBV28; clone size: NA; CDR3 DNA: TGTGCCAGCAGTTTAGATGGGACCAGTGGTTTCTTT; CDR3 protein: CASSLDGTSGFF
J gene: TRBJ1-5; D gene: TRBD1; V gene: TRBV2; clone size: NA; CDR3 DNA: TGTGCCAGCAGACCCGGACAGGGGTCGACTAATAGCAATCAGCCCCAGCATTTT; CDR3 protein: CASRPGQGSTNSNQPQHF
J gene: TRBJ2-3; D gene: TRBD2; V gene: TRBV5-4; clone size: NA; CDR3 DNA: TGTGCCAGCAGCGTCGGGACTAGCGGGAGTGTCTCAGATACGCAGTATTTT; CDR3 protein: CASSVGTSGSVSDTQYF
J gene: TRBJ2-1; D gene: NA; V gene: TRBV29-1; clone size: NA; CDR3 DNA: TGCAGCGTTCGTCCATTCAATGAGCAGTTCTTC; CDR3 protein: CSVRPFNEQFF
J gene: TRBJ1-2; D gene: NA; V gene: TRBV9; clone size: NA; CDR3 DNA: TGTGCCAGCAGCGTTAAGGAGTACTATGGCTACACCTTC; CDR3 protein: CASSVKEYYGYTF